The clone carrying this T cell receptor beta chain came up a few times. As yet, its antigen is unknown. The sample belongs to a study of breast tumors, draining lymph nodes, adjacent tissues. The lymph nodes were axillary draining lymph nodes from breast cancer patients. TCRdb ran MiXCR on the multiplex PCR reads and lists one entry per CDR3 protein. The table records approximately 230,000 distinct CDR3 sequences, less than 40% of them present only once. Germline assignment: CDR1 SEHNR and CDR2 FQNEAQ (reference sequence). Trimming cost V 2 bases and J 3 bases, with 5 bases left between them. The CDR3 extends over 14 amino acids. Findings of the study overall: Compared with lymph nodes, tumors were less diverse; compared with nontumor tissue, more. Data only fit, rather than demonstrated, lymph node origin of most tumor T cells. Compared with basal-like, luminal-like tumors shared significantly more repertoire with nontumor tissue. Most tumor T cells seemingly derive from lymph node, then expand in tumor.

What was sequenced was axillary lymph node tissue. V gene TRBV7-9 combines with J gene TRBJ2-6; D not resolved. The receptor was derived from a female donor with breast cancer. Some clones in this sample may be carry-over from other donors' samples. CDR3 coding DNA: TGTGCCAGCAGCTTATCGGGTGGGGCCAACGTCCTGACTTTC. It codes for CASSLSGGANVLTF.